The source of this T cell receptor beta chain is a study of Ad26.COV2.S vaccination and SARS-CoV-2 variants. Study-level background: Ad26.COV2.S given intramuscularly, once or twice 56 days apart. Study outcomes and limitations: Placebo recipients had lower spike-specific TCR breadth than vaccine recipients. It was found that vaccine and placebo recipients had similar non-spike TCR breadth.

CDR1 and CDR2 from the germline V gene are WNHNN and SYGVQD (reference sequence). The V and J ends lost 6 bases and 11 bases respectively, with 17 bases between them. This CDR3 comprises 13 residues. Treatment described: around 19 received Ad26.COV2.S at low or high dose, single or two shots; about 5 received placebo; per-sample allocation not given. The study sampled participants on day 63 after the first vaccine or placebo injection. In Boston, an adult donor aged 18-55 years took part. Profiling relied on immunoSEQ multiplex PCR, and the TCRdb table lists in-frame clones only, not all of them. The sample comprises 300,000 to 400,000 clones, 80% to 90% of which are singletons, and 9.5% to 12% rests with the top ten. As to this clone: Its target is unknown.

This sequence was found in a person between 18 and 59 years old who received the Ad26.COV2.S COVID-19 vaccine or a placebo. J is TRBJ2-1 and V is TRBV10-1, with a weak D call TRBD1 (6 bases). The sequencing here drew on peripheral blood, taken in a trial of Ad26.COV2.S vaccine versus placebo. The CDR3 region has the DNA TGCGCCAGCAGGCCAGTCCAGGGGAATCAGCAGTTCTTC. It yields the protein CASRPVQGNQQFF.